A selection of T cell receptor beta chains follows, all from one sample in a study of blood T cell repertoires in COVID-19. The protocol was immunoSEQ multiplex PCR, while the TCRdb copy is restricted to in-frame clones and leaves out a portion. This sample has under 250,000 clones, with about four fifths found just once. The specimen sequenced was peripheral blood. The receptors derive from a man between 50 and 59 years old with active or convalescent COVID-19. Each CDR3 is given with its conserved first and last residue. The order of the fields is V gene, J gene, CDR3 protein.

V gene: TRBV28; J gene: TRBJ1-1; CDR3 protein: CASSLVGTMLEAFF
V gene: TRBV28; J gene: TRBJ1-6; CDR3 protein: CASRTIGGSGSPLHF
V gene: TRBV3-1/TRBV3-2; J gene: TRBJ1-2; CDR3 protein: CASSQGDRVSNYGYTF
V gene: TRBV27; J gene: TRBJ2-7; CDR3 protein: CASSPTLTYEQYF
V gene: TRBV29-1; J gene: TRBJ1-1; CDR3 protein: CSVDLGLEAFF
V gene: TRBV3-1/TRBV3-2; J gene: TRBJ1-1; CDR3 protein: CASSQAKTGLGNTEAFF
V gene: TRBV11-2; J gene: TRBJ2-7; CDR3 protein: CASSLGHRGPYEQYF
V gene: TRBV6-1; J gene: TRBJ2-7; CDR3 protein: CASSASLDRNIPLYEQYF
V gene: TRBV6-5; J gene: TRBJ1-1; CDR3 protein: CASRKTGLNTEAFF
V gene: TRBV5-4; J gene: TRBJ2-1; CDR3 protein: CASSSLAGVLGEQFF
V gene: TRBV5-6; J gene: TRBJ2-1; CDR3 protein: CASSFSRAGGQYNEQFF
V gene: TRBV18; J gene: TRBJ1-6; CDR3 protein: CASSPGDRVYAPLHF
V gene: TRBV5-4; J gene: TRBJ1-4; CDR3 protein: CASSLGGTAYGKLFF
V gene: TRBV9; J gene: TRBJ1-3; CDR3 protein: CASSSNSGGNTIYF
V gene: TRBV6-5; J gene: TRBJ2-5; CDR3 protein: CASRGQKETQYF
V gene: TRBV27; J gene: TRBJ2-3; CDR3 protein: CASSPRQGDLTDTQYF
V gene: TRBV24-1; J gene: TRBJ2-7; CDR3 protein: CATSDFPGEEQYF
V gene: TRBV9; J gene: TRBJ2-5; CDR3 protein: CASSVATGVGGTQYF
V gene: TRBV6-6; J gene: TRBJ1-5; CDR3 protein: CASSSLGGFLDQPQHF
V gene: TRBV10-3; J gene: TRBJ2-5; CDR3 protein: CAIRKGLAGIKGQETQYF
V gene: TRBV6-6; J gene: TRBJ1-1; CDR3 protein: CASTRPDGGNTEAFF
V gene: TRBV7-2; J gene: TRBJ2-5; CDR3 protein: CASSHGGRETQYF
V gene: TRBV28; J gene: TRBJ1-2; CDR3 protein: CASSLQGGARYGYTF
V gene: TRBV7-7; J gene: TRBJ2-3; CDR3 protein: CASSLRLAGHTDTQYF
V gene: TRBV6-1; J gene: TRBJ2-3; CDR3 protein: CASSLSRDTQYF
V gene: TRBV4-3; J gene: TRBJ2-2; CDR3 protein: CASSPRVETGELFF
V gene: TRBV9; J gene: TRBJ1-2; CDR3 protein: CASSVLRTGNYGYTF
V gene: TRBV4-1; J gene: TRBJ1-4; CDR3 protein: CASSRIVDPVEKLFF
V gene: TRBV7-3; J gene: TRBJ2-1; CDR3 protein: CASSRSRGGGNEQFF
V gene: TRBV5-8; J gene: TRBJ2-7; CDR3 protein: CASNPPGEKSYEQYF
V gene: TRBV28; J gene: TRBJ1-1; CDR3 protein: CASSLDDMLMNTEAFF
V gene: TRBV21-1; J gene: TRBJ2-5; CDR3 protein: CASSKGATEGNEETQYF
V gene: TRBV2; J gene: TRBJ2-7; CDR3 protein: CASRPGSTSGRARYEQYF
V gene: TRBV6-1; J gene: TRBJ2-2; CDR3 protein: CASSEEASGIGELFF
V gene: TRBV15; J gene: TRBJ1-5; CDR3 protein: CATSRGANQPQHF
V gene: TRBV2; J gene: TRBJ1-4; CDR3 protein: CASRRDRDEKLFF
V gene: TRBV5-4; J gene: TRBJ2-7; CDR3 protein: CASSSRTSGSPNEQYF
V gene: TRBV27; J gene: TRBJ2-3; CDR3 protein: CASSPQGVSTDTQYF
V gene: TRBV10-3; J gene: TRBJ1-2; CDR3 protein: CAISESLLTVKTRYTF
V gene: TRBV3-1/TRBV3-2; J gene: TRBJ1-3; CDR3 protein: CASSLDIGNTIYF
V gene: TRBV27; J gene: TRBJ2-3; CDR3 protein: CASSPNPVFPDTQYF
V gene: TRBV11-2; J gene: TRBJ2-2; CDR3 protein: CAAVVAINGELFF
V gene: TRBV30; J gene: TRBJ1-1; CDR3 protein: CAWSEGTGKAFF
V gene: TRBV29-1; J gene: TRBJ2-1; CDR3 protein: CSAKVPGSSYNEQFF
V gene: TRBV5-1; J gene: TRBJ1-1; CDR3 protein: CASSVTGNRMNTEAFF
V gene: TRBV9; J gene: TRBJ2-5; CDR3 protein: CASSVAAGHQETQYF
V gene: TRBV19; J gene: TRBJ1-1; CDR3 protein: CASSTGLAEAFF
V gene: TRBV5-5; J gene: TRBJ1-2; CDR3 protein: CASSFLIGGVEPSTF
V gene: TRBV9; J gene: TRBJ1-4; CDR3 protein: CASSVQDRFNEKLFF
V gene: TRBV10-1; J gene: TRBJ1-2; CDR3 protein: CASSGTGSYGYTF
V gene: TRBV6-1; J gene: TRBJ1-5; CDR3 protein: CASSDAGTGSKPNQPQHF
V gene: TRBV7-2; J gene: TRBJ1-5; CDR3 protein: CASSPRAGLHQPQHF
V gene: TRBV16; J gene: TRBJ1-1; CDR3 protein: CASSQSGTGEGTEAFF
V gene: TRBV29-1; J gene: TRBJ1-1; CDR3 protein: CSVEDPRTGSVNTEAFF